This T cell receptor beta chain was captured by sequencing in a study of control samples from healthy donors and cancer patients. The CDR3 has 14 amino acids. The germline V gene encodes CDR1 SGDLS and CDR2 YYNGEE. The ends were cut back, 6 bases at V and 2 bases at J, with 14 bases in the middle. Libraries were prepared by immunoSEQ multiplex PCR; TCRdb keeps only in-frame clonotypes and omits some of them. The repertoire consists of 100,000 to 150,000 clones, with approximately 90% occurring once and the leading ten covering roughly 8.8%. The clonotype comes from a man younger than 35 in good health. The sample comprised blood. The rearrangement joins TRBV9 to TRBJ1-1; D may be TRBD1 (6 bases). CDR3 region: CASTQGWENTEAFF. CDR3 DNA sequence: TGTGCCAGCACACAGGGCTGGGAAAACACTGAAGCTTTCTTT. The whole variable domain, filled in from reference TRBV9 and TRBJ1-1, reads DSGVTQTPKHLITATGQRVTLRCSPRSGDLSVYWYQQSLDQGLQFLIQYYNGEERAKGNILERFSAQQFPDLHSELNLSSLELGDSALYFCASTQGWENTEAFFGQGTRLTVV.